These 21 T cell receptor beta chains were all obtained from the same sample, sequenced in a study of cytomegalovirus exposure and HLA in healthy donors (dated by TCRdb to between 2016 and 2019). Library construction relied on the immunoSEQ multiplex PCR assay. The multiplex PCR relied on a mix of 60 forward primers for TCR Vbeta segments and 13 reverse primers for TCR Jbeta segments. TCRdb mirrors the immuneACCESS table, restricted to in-frame sequences. Some clones are absent from its copies; in checked studies, under half trace to an unresolved V gene, and the reason for the others is unknown. The sample yields roughly 170,000 clones; 77% were counted once. The biggest ten clones account for less than 1.5% of the sample. Sequencing was carried out using PBMCs. These receptors were obtained from a woman in her 30s in good health and CMV-seropositive.

This clone was detected only a few times. V usage is TRBV29-1 and J usage is TRBJ2-7, with 7 bases matching TRBD1. This CDR3 is built from 11 residues. Germline CDR1 and CDR2: SQVTM and ANQGSEA. V lost 7 bases, J lost 0 bases, and 0 bases stayed unmatched. CDR3 bases: TGCAGCGGACAGGGCTCCTACGAGCAGTACTTC. Its translation is CSGQGSYEQYF.

This chain joins TRBV4-3 and TRBJ2-3, with 9 nucleotides matching TRBD2. CDR3 length equals 16 residues. CDR1 LGHNA and CDR2 YSLEER come from the germline V gene. V gave up 0 bases and J gave up 3 bases; unmatched junction bases: 4. CDR3 coding DNA: TGCGCCAGCAGCCAAGAAATGGCGGGAGGGACAGATACGCAGTATTTT. This translates into CASSQEMAGGTDTQYF.

The chain has TRBV29-1 and TRBJ2-7; 7 nucleotides agree with TRBD2. V was clipped by 4 bases and J by 2 bases; unmatched bases: 5. Germline V CDR1 and CDR2: SQVTM, ANQGSEA. The CDR3 consists of 13 residues. In DNA form, the CDR3 reads TGCAGCGTTGGTGCTAGCGGTCCCTACGAGCAGTACTTC. Encoded protein: CSVGASGPYEQYF.

CDR3 region: CASSLLGSSNQPQHF. In DNA, the CDR3 is TGCGCCAGCAGCTTGCTAGGTAGTAGCAATCAGCCCCAGCATTTT. The chain uses TRBV5-1 and TRBJ1-5; unclear D gene. CDR1 SGHRS and CDR2 YFSETQ come from the germline V gene. The length of the CDR3 is 15 residues. The V gene lost 1 base and the J gene lost 0 bases, with 8 bases spanning the gap.

This chain joins TRBV28 and TRBJ1-4; TRBD1 matches 7 bases. The germline CDR1 and CDR2 sequences are MDHEN and SYDVKM. This CDR3 has 15 amino acids. V lost 5 bases, J lost 3 bases, and 6 bases stayed unmatched. CDR3 residues: CASSPRGLPNEKLFF. The CDR3 DNA reads as TGTGCCAGCAGTCCTAGGGGGCTTCCTAATGAAAAACTGTTTTTT. Complete variable domain (other parts from reference TRBV28 and TRBJ1-4): DVKVTQSSRYLVKRTGEKVFLECVQDMDHENMFWYRQDPGLGLRLIYFSYDVKMKEKGDIPEGYSVSREKKERFSLILESASTNQTSMYLCASSPRGLPNEKLFFGSGTQLSVL.

The rearrangement joins TRBV7-8 to TRBJ2-7, with D perhaps TRBD2 (5 bases). V was trimmed by 1 base and J by 1 base, leaving 17 bases between them. Germline loops: CDR1 SGHVS, CDR2 FQNEAQ. The CDR3 totals 17 residues. DNA of the CDR3: TGTGCCAGCAGCTTAGGCCCAGGTTGGGCGGGTTCCTACGAGCAGTACTTC. Translated: CASSLGPGWAGSYEQYF.

The rearrangement joins TRBV10-1 to TRBJ2-2; 10 bases map to TRBD1. CDR1 and CDR2 from the germline V gene are WNHNN and SYGVQD (reference sequence). The CDR3 has 18 residues. V trimming: 0 bases; J trimming: 5 bases; junction bases outside the gene matches: 9. CDR3 sequence reads: CASSESLPGQGRTGELFF. CDR3 DNA sequence: TGCGCCAGCAGTGAGTCGCTCCCGGGACAGGGGCGGACCGGGGAGCTGTTTTTT.

This clone occurred a few times. V and J are TRBV7-2 and TRBJ2-1, with a weak D call TRBD2 (6 bases). Germline assignment: CDR1 SGHTA and CDR2 FQGNSA. The CDR3 is made up of 17 amino acids. The V end lost 1 base, the J end lost 2 bases, and 15 bases lay between the germline ends. In DNA, the CDR3 is TGTGCCAGCAGCTTAGACGGGTGGACTACCCCCTACAATGAGCAGTTCTTC. This gives the protein CASSLDGWTTPYNEQFF. The whole variable domain, remainder taken from reference TRBV7-2 and TRBJ2-1, is GAGVSQSPSNKVTEKGKDVELRCDPISGHTALYWYRQSLGQGLEFLIYFQGNSAPDKSGLPSDRFSAERTGGSVSTLTIQRTQQEDSAVYLCASSLDGWTTPYNEQFFGPGTRLTVL.

J is TRBJ1-5 and V is TRBV19, with D perhaps TRBD1 (5 bases). The ends were cut back, 5 bases at V and 5 bases at J, with 16 bases in the middle. The CDR3 extends over 15 amino acids. CDR1 is LNHDA and CDR2 is SQIVND in the germline V gene (reference sequence). CDR3 protein: CASSPRDRGDQPQHF. CDR3 bases: TGTGCCAGTAGTCCGCGGGATCGAGGGGATCAGCCCCAGCATTTT.

The chain combines TRBV5-1 with TRBJ2-3, with D hard to call. CDR3 size: 12 residues. Germline V gene lookup returns CDR1 SGHRS and CDR2 YFSETQ. Trimming pared 0 bases from V and 4 bases from J, leaving 3 bases between. The CDR3 DNA is TGCGCCAGCAGCTTGGCGTCAGATACGCAGTATTTT. As protein: CASSLASDTQYF.

The chain has TRBV7-8 and TRBJ1-2; 8 bases line up with TRBD1. Germline V CDR1 and CDR2: SGHVS, FQNEAQ. CDR3 length equals 14 residues. The ends lost 4 bases at V and 4 bases at J; junction bases unmatched: 5. The CDR3 bases are TGTGCCAGCAGCTGGACAGGGTCGGCCTATGGCTACACCTTC. This codes for CASSWTGSAYGYTF.

The chain has TRBV27 and TRBJ2-7; 8 bases fit TRBD1. The CDR3 length is 14 residues. CDR1 is MNHEY and CDR2 is SMNVEV in the germline V gene (reference sequence). V gave up 5 bases and J gave up 5 bases; unmatched junction bases: 8. The CDR3 region is CASSPRTGFNEQYF. The CDR3 nucleotides read TGTGCCAGCAGTCCAAGGACAGGGTTCAACGAGCAGTACTTC.

V gene TRBV28 combines with J gene TRBJ2-3; D not resolved. Looked up from germline, CDR1 is MDHEN and CDR2 is SYDVKM. The V end was cut by 3 bases, the J end by 2 bases, with 9 bases between. CDR3 length equals 14 residues. The CDR3 loop reads CASSFELLTDTQYF. The CDR3 DNA reads TGTGCCAGCAGTTTTGAATTACTCACAGATACGCAGTATTTT.

The V and J genes are TRBV5-1 and TRBJ2-2; D remains unclear. V was clipped by 4 bases and J by 2 bases, with 12 bases between them. CDR1 is SGHRS, CDR2 YFSETQ, per germline. The CDR3 runs to 15 residues. The CDR3 DNA sequence: TGCGCCAGCAGCCTACCTCTTGATAACACCGGGGAGCTGTTTTTT. Protein: CASSLPLDNTGELFF.

This chain joins TRBV5-6 and TRBJ2-5; a possible D gene is TRBD2 (5 bases). Per the germline V gene, CDR1 is SGHDT and CDR2 is YYEEEE. V was cut by 4 bases and J by 1 base, with 11 bases left in between. The CDR3 totals 14 residues. Written as DNA, the CDR3 is TGTGCCAGCAGCCCGTGGGGAGTCCAAGAGACCCAGTACTTC. Protein product: CASSPWGVQETQYF.

The chain links TRBV28 to TRBJ1-5; D call uncertain. Germline-derived CDR1 and CDR2 are MDHEN and SYDVKM. The V end lost 5 bases, the J end lost 3 bases, and 11 bases lay between the germline ends. CDR3 length: 14 amino acids. The CDR3 region has the DNA TGTGCCAGCAGTGTTCCAGGTCTCAATCAGCCCCAGCATTTT. Protein sequence: CASSVPGLNQPQHF.

This clone turned up a few times. The chain employs TRBV2 and TRBJ2-7; D is uncertain. Germline V lookup: CDR1 SNHLY, CDR2 FYNNEI. CDR3 length equals 15 residues. Between the trimmed V and J ends, which lost 5 bases and 2 bases, there was a span of 16 bases. In DNA, the CDR3 is TGTGCCAGCAGTCCGTCTCCTACGGAGCCCTACGAGCAGTACTTC. As protein: CASSPSPTEPYEQYF.

V and J are TRBV4-2 and TRBJ1-2; possible D gene TRBD1, 5 bases. This CDR3 contains 17 residues. V lost 1 base to trimming and J lost 3 bases, with 18 bases between them. CDR1 and CDR2 (germline): LGHNA, YNFKEQ. The CDR3 reads CASSQGFSRQSDYGYTF. The CDR3 DNA sequence: TGTGCCAGCAGCCAAGGTTTTTCGAGACAGAGTGACTATGGCTACACCTTC.

This chain connects TRBV27 to TRBJ1-2, with 7 bases lining up with TRBD1. Trimming removed 6 bases from V and 3 bases from J; junction bases left unmatched: 13. From germline, CDR1 is MNHEY and CDR2 SMNVEV (reference sequence). CDR3 length: 16 amino acids. CDR3: CASRPTGLRGDYGYTF. CDR3 DNA sequence: TGTGCCAGCAGGCCGACAGGGTTGCGAGGGGACTATGGCTACACCTTC.

The V call is TRBV7-3, the J call TRBJ1-1, with TRBD1 identical over 9 bases. The germline V gene encodes CDR1 SGHTA and CDR2 FQGTGA. CDR3 length: 16 amino acids. V dropped 4 bases and J dropped 1; count of bases not matched to a gene: 7. CDR3 nucleotides: TGTGCCAGCAGCTCAACAGGGGGCGCGGGGAACACTGAAGCTTTCTTT. Translation gives CASSSTGGAGNTEAFF.

The rearrangement links TRBV2 to TRBJ2-7, with 7 bases that match TRBD2. This CDR3 contains 14 residues. Trimming removed 7 bases from V and 2 bases from J; junction bases left unmatched: 8. In germline, CDR1 is SNHLY, CDR2 FYNNEI. In nucleotides, the CDR3 is TGTGCCAGCAATCCCCTAGCGGCTGCCTACGAGCAGTACTTC. Amino acids: CASNPLAAAYEQYF.